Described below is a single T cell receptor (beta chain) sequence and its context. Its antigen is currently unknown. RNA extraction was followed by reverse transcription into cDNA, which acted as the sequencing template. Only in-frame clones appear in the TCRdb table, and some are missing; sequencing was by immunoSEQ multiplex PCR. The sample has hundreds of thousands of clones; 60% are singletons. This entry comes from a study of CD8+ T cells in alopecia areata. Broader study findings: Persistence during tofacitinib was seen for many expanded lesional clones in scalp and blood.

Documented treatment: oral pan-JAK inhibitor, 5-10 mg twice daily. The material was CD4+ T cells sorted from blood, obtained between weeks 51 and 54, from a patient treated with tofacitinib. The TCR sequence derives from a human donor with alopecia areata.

The CDR3 DNA sequence: TGTGCCAGCAGCCCGGGACCCCGGAGGCCAGAAGCTTTCTTT. Translated: CASSPGPRRPEAFF. The chain employs TRBV9 and TRBJ1-1; maybe TRBD1 (5 bases). V gave up 4 bases and J gave up 8 bases, with 18 bases separating them. The germline gives CDR1 SGDLS, CDR2 YYNGEE. The CDR3 loop spans 14 amino acids.